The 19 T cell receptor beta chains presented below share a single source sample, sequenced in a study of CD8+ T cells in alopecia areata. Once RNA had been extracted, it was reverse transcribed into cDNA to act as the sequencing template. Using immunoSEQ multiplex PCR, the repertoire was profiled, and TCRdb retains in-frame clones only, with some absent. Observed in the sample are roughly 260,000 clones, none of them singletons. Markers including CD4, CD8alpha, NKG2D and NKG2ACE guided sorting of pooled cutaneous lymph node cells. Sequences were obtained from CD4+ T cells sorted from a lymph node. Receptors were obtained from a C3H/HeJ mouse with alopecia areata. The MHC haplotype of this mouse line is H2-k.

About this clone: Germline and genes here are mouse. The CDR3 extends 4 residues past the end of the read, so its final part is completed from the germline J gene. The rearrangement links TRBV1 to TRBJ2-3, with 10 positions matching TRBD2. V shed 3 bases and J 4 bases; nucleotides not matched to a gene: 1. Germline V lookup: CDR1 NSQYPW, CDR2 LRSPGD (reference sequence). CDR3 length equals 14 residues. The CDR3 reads CTCSAWGGPETLYF. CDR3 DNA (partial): TGCACCTGCAGTGCCTGGGGGGGCCCAGAA.

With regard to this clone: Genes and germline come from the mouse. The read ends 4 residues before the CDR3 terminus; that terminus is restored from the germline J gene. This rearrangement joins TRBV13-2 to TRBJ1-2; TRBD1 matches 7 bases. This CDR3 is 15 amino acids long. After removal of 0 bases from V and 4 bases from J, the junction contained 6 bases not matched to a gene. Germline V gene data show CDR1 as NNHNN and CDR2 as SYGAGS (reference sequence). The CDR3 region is CASGDGAGGGSDYTF. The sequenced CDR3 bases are TGTGCCAGCGGTGATGGGGCAGGGGGTGGCTCC.

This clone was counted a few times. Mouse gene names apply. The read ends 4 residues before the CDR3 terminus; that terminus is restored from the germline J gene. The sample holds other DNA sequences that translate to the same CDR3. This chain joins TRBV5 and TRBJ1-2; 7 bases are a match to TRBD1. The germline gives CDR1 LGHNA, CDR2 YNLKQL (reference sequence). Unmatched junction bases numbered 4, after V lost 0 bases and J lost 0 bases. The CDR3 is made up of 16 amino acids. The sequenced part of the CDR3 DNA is TGTGCCAGCAGCCAAGATGGGCAGGGGGCAAACTCC. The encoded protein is CASSQDGQGANS. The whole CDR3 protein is CASSQDGQGANSDYTF.

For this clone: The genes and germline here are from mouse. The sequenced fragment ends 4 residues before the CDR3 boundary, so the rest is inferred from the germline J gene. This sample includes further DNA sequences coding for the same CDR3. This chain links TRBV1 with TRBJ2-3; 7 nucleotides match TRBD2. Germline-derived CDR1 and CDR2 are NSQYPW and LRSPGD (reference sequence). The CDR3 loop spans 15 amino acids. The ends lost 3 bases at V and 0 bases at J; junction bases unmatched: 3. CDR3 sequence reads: CTCSAGGESAETLYF. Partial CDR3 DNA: TGCACCTGCAGTGCCGGGGGGGAGAGTGCAGAA.

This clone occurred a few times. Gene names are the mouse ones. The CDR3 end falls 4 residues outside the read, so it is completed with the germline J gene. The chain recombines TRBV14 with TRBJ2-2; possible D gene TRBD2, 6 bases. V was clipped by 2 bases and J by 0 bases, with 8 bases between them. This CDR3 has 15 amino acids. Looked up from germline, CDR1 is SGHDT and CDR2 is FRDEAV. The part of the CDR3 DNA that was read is TGTGCCAGCAGTTTAGTGGGGGCAAACACCGGG. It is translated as CASSLVGANTG. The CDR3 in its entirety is CASSLVGANTGQLYF.

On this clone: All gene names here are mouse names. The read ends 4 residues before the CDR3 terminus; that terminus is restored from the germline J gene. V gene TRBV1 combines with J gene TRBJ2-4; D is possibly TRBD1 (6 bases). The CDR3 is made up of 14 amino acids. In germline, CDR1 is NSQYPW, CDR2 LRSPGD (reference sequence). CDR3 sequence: CTCSARGERNTLYF. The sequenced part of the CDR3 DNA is TGCACCTGCAGTGCCAGGGGAGAGAGGAAC.

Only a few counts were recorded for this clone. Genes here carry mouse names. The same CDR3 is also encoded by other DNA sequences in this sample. Incomplete CDR3 DNA: TGTGCCAGCACCTCACAGGGAAATTCGCCC. Its protein is CASTSQGNSP. In full, the CDR3 is CASTSQGNSPLYF. The chain recombines TRBV19 with TRBJ1-6; possibly TRBD1 for D (6 bases). The read halts 3 residues ahead of the CDR3 end, with the missing end drawn from the germline J gene. TRBJ1-6 is treated as an ORF (open reading frame) with a function not yet certain. The CDR3 is made up of 13 amino acids. Germline CDR1 reads FNHDT; CDR2 reads SITEND (reference sequence). The germline V and J ends were trimmed by 6 bases and 7 bases, with 11 bases remaining between them.

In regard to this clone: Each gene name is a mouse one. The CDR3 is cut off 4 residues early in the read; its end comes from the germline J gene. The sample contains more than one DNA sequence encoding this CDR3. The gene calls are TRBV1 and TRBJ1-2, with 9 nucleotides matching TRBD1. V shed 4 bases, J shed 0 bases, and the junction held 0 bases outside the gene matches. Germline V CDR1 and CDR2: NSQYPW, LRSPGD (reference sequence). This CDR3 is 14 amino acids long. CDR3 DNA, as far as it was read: TGCACCTGCAGTGGGGACAGGGCAAACTCC. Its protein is CTCSGDRANS. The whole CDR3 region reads CTCSGDRANSDYTF. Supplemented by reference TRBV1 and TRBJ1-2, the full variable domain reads VTLLEQNPRWRLVPRGQAVNLRCILKNSQYPWMSWYQQDLQKQLQWLFTLRSPGDKEVKSLPGADYLATRVTDTELRLQVANMSQGRTLYCTCSGDRANSDYTFGSGTRLLVI.

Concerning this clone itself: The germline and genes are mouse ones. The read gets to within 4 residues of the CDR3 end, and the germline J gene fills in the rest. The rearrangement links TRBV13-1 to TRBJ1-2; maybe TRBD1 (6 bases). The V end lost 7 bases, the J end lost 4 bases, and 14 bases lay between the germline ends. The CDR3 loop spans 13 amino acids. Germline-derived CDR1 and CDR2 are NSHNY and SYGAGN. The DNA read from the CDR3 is TGTGCCAGCTGCCAGGGGCAGGCCTCC. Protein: CASCQGQAS. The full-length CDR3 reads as CASCQGQASDYTF.

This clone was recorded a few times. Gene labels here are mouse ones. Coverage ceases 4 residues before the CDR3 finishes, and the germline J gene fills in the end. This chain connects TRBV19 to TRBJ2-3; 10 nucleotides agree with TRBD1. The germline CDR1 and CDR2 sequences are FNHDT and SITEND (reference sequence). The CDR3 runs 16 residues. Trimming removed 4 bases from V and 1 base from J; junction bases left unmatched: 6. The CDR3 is CASSPDRGIGAETLYF. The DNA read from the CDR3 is TGTGCCAGCAGTCCGGACAGGGGGATTGGTGCAGAA.

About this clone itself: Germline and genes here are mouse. CDR3 DNA, as far as it was read: TGTGCCAGCAGCCTGACAGGGGGTAGTGCAGAA. This sequence encodes CASSLTGGSAE. Given in full, the CDR3 is CASSLTGGSAETLYF. The V call is TRBV14, the J call TRBJ2-3; 9 bases map to TRBD1. The DNA ends 4 residues before the CDR3 does, and the rest of the CDR3 is filled in from the germline J gene. J was trimmed by 0 bases and V by 5 bases; bases with no gene match: 4. The CDR3 sequence is 15 residues long. Per germline, CDR1 SGHDT and CDR2 FRDEAV.

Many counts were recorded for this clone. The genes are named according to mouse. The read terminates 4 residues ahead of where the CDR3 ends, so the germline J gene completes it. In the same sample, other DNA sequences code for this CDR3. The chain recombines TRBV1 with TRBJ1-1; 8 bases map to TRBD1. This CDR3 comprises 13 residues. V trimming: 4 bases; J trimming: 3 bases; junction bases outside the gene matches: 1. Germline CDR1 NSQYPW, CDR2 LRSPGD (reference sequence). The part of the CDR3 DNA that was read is TGCACCTGCAGTGACAGGGGGGACACA. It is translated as CTCSDRGDT. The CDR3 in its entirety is CTCSDRGDTEVFF.

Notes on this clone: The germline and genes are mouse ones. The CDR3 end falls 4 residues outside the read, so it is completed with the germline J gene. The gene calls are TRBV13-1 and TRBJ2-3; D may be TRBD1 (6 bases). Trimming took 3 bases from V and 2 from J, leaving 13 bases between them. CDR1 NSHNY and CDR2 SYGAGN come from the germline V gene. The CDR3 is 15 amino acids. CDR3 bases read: TGTGCCAGCAGTGTCACCGGGACATATGCAGAA. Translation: CASSVTGTYAE. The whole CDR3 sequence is CASSVTGTYAETLYF.

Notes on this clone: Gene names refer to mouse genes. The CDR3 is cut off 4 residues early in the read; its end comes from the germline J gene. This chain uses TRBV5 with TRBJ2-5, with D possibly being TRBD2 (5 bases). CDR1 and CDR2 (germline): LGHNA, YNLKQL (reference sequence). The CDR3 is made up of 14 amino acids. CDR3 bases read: TGTGCCAGCAGCCAAGAGTGGGGTTTCGAC. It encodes CASSQEWGFD. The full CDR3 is CASSQEWGFDTQYF.

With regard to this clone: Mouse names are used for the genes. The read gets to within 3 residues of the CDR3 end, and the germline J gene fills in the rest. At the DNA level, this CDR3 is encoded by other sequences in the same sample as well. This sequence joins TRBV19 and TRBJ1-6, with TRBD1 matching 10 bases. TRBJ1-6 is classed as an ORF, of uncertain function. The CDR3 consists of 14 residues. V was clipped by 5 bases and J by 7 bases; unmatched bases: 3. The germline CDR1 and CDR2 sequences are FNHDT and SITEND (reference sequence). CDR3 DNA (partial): TGTGCCAGCAGCACGGGACAGGGGAATTCGCCC. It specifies CASSTGQGNSP. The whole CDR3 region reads CASSTGQGNSPLYF.

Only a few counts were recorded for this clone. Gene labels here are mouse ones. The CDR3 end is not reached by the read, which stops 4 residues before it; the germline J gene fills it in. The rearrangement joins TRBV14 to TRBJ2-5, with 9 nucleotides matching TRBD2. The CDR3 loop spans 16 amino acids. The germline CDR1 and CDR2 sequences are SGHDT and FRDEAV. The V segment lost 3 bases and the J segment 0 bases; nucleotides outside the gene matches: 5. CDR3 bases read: TGTGCCAGCAGTTCAACTGGGGGGCCAAACCAAGAC. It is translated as CASSSTGGPNQD. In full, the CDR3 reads CASSSTGGPNQDTQYF. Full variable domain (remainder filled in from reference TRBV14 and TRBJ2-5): EAGVTQSPRYAVLQEGQAVSFWCDPISGHDTLYWYQQPRDQGPQLLVYFRDEAVIDNSQLPSDRFSAVRPKGTNSTLKIQSAKQGDTATYLCASSSTGGPNQDTQYFGPGTRLLVL.

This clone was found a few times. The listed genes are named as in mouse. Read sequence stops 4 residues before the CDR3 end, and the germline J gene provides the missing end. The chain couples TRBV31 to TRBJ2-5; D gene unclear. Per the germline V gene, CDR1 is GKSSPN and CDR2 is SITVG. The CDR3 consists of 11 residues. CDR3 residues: CAWSLEDTQYF. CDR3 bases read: TGTGCCTGGAGTCTGGAAGAC.

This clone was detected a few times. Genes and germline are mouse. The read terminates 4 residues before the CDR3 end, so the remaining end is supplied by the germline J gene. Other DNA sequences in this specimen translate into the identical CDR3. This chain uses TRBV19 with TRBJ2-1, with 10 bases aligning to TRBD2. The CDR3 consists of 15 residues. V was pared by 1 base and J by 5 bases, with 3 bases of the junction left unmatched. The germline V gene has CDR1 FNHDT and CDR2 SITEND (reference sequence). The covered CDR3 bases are TGTGCCAGCAGTATACGGCTGGGGGGGCATGCT. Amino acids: CASSIRLGGHA. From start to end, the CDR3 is CASSIRLGGHAEQFF.

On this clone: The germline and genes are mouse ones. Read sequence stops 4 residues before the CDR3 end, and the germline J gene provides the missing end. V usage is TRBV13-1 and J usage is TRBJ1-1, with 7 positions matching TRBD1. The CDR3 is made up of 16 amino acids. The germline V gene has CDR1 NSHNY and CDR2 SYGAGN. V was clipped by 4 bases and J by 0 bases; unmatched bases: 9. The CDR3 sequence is CASSKTRDSANTEVFF. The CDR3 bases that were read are TGTGCCAGCAGTAAGACCCGGGACAGTGCAAACACA.